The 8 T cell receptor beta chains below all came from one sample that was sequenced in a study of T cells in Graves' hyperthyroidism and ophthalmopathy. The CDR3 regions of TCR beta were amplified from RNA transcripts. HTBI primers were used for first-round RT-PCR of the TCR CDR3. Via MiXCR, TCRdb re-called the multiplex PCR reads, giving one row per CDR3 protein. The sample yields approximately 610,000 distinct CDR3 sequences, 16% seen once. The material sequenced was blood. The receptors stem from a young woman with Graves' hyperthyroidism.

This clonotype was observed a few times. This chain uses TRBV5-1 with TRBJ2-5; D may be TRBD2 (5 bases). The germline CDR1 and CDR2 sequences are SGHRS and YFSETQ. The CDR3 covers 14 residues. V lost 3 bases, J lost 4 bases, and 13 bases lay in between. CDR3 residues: CASSSSGTPETQYF. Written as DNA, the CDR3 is TGCGCCAGCAGCTCAAGCGGTACACCAGAGACCCAGTACTTC. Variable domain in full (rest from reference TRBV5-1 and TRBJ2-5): KAGVTQTPRYLIKTRGQQVTLSCSPISGHRSVSWYQQTPGQGLQFLFEYFSETQRNKGNFPGRFSGRQFSNSRSEMNVSTLELGDSALYLCASSSSGTPETQYFGPGTRLLVL.

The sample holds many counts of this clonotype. The DNA of the CDR3 is TGCAGCGTTGTCTCAGAATCTCACTATGGCTACACCTTC. Protein sequence: CSVVSESHYGYTF. The chain couples TRBV29-1 to TRBJ1-2; D unclear. The ends were cut back, 4 bases at V and 3 bases at J, with 12 bases in the middle. CDR1 and CDR2 from the germline V gene are SQVTM and ANQGSEA. The CDR3 totals 13 residues.

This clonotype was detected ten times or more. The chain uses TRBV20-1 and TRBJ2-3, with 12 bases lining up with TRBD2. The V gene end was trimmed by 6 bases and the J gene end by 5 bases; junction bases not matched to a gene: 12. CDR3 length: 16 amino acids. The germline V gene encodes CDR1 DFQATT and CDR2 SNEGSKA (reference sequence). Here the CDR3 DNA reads TGCAGTGCGACCCCGGGACTAGCGGGTTTAGGAGATACGCAGTATTTT. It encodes CSATPGLAGLGDTQYF.

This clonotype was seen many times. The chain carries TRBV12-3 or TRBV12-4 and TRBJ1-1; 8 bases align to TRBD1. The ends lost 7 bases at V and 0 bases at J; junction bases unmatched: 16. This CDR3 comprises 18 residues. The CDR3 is CASTPMTGAHVLNTEAFF. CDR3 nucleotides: TGTGCCAGCACCCCGATGACAGGGGCCCATGTTTTGAACACTGAAGCTTTCTTT.

The CDR3 region has the DNA TGTGCCAGTAGTATCCAGGGAACGATACAAGAGACCCAGTACTTC. Its protein is CASSIQGTIQETQYF. The genes are TRBV19 and TRBJ2-5, with a possible D match to TRBD1 (5 bases). Germline loops: CDR1 LNHDA, CDR2 SQIVND (reference sequence). V lost 3 bases to trimming and J lost 2 bases, with 13 bases between them. The CDR3 length is 15 residues. The complete variable domain, with remaining parts taken from reference TRBV19 and TRBJ2-5, reads DGGITQSPKYLFRKEGQNVTLSCEQNLNHDAMYWYRQDPGQGLRLIYYSQIVNDFQKGDIAEGYSVSREKKESFPLTVTSAQKNPTAFYLCASSIQGTIQETQYFGPGTRLLVL.

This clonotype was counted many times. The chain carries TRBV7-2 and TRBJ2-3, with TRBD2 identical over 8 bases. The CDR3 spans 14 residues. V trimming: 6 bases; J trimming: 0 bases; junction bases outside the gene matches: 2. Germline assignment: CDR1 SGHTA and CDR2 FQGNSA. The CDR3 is CASRVAGSTDTQYF. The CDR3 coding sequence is TGTGCCAGCAGAGTAGCGGGGAGCACAGATACGCAGTATTTT.

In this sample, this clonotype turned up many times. In DNA form, the CDR3 reads TGTGCCAGCAGCCGAAACGCAGGATTCTACGAGCAGTACTTC. It yields the protein CASSRNAGFYEQYF. This rearrangement joins TRBV28 to TRBJ2-7; no clear D. The V gene's germline CDR1 is MDHEN and CDR2 SYDVKM. With 6 bases removed from V and 3 bases from J, the gap between germline ends came to 15 bases. The CDR3 has 14 residues.

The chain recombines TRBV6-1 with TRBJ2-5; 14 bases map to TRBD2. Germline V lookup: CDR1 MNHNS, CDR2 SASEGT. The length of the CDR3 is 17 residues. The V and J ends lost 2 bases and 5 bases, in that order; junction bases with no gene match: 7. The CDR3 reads CASSEMGLAGAYETQYF. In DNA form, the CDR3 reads TGTGCCAGCAGTGAAATGGGACTAGCGGGGGCGTACGAGACCCAGTACTTC.